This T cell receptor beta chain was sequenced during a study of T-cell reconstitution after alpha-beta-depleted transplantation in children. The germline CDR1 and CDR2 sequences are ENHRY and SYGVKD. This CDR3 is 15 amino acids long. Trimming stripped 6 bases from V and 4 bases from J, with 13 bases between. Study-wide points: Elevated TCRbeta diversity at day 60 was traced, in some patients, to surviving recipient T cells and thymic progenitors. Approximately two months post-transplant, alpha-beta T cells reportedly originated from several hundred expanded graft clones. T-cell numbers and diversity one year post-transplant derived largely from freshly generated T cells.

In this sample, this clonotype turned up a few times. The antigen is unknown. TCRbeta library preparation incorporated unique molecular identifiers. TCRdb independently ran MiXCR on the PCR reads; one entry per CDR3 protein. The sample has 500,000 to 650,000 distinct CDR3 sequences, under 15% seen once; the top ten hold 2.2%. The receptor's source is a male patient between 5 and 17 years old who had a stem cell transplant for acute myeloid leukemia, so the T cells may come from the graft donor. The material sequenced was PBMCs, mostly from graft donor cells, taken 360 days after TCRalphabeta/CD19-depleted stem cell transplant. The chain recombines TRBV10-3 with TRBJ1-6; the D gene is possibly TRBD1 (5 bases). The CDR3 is CAISPEGRYNSPLHF. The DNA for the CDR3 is TGTGCCATCAGCCCTGAGGGACGTTATAATTCACCCCTCCACTTT.